These 28 T cell receptor beta chains came from one sample sequenced in a study of cytotoxic CD8 clonotypes in ibrutinib-treated CLL. Libraries were prepared by immunoSEQ multiplex PCR; TCRdb keeps only in-frame clonotypes and omits some of them. This sample has around 310,000 clones, with roughly 79% found just once. Sample: PBMCs, taken before ibrutinib treatment. These TCRs come from a human donor with chronic lymphocytic leukemia.

The V and J genes are TRBV11-1 and TRBJ2-1; TRBD2 matches at 8 bases. Germline CDR1 SGHAT, CDR2 FQDESV (reference sequence). This CDR3 is 15 amino acids long. Trimming took 3 bases from V and 2 from J; bases not matched to a gene: 3. DNA of the CDR3: TGTGCCAGCAGCTTTGAGGGACTAGCCTACAATGAGCAGTTCTTC. Its protein is CASSFEGLAYNEQFF. Full variable domain (outside the CDR3, taken from reference TRBV11-1 and TRBJ2-1): EAEVAQSPRYKITEKSQAVAFWCDPISGHATLYWYRQILGQGPELLVQFQDESVVDDSQLPKDRFSAERLKGVDSTLKIQPAELGDSAMYLCASSFEGLAYNEQFFGPGTRLTVL.

The V and J genes are TRBV27 and TRBJ2-7; D ambiguous. The germline V gene has CDR1 MNHEY and CDR2 SMNVEV (reference sequence). Trimming removed 0 bases from V and 4 bases from J, with 10 bases in between. This CDR3 is built from 14 residues. CDR3 loop: CASSLSNPVYEQYF. In DNA, the CDR3 is TGTGCCAGCAGTTTATCGAATCCCGTATACGAGCAGTACTTC.

The rearrangement links TRBV7-2 to TRBJ2-7; 7 nucleotides match TRBD1. The junction had 10 bases not matched to a gene; V was cut back by 6 bases and J by 5 bases. The CDR3 runs 14 residues. Germline CDR1 SGHTA, CDR2 FQGNSA. CDR3 loop: CASRYRQGLNEQYF. CDR3 coding DNA: TGTGCCAGCAGATATCGACAGGGATTGAACGAGCAGTACTTC.

The genes are TRBV10-2 and TRBJ2-5; 10 nucleotides match TRBD2. This CDR3 has 14 residues. Germline CDR1 WSHSY, CDR2 SAAADI. The trim removed 3 bases at V and 5 bases at J, leaving 3 bases unmatched. The CDR3: CASSELAGRETQYF. The CDR3 coding sequence is TGCGCCAGCAGTGAACTAGCGGGACGGGAGACCCAGTACTTC.

This rearrangement joins TRBV4-3 to TRBJ1-2, with 9 bases that match TRBD1. This CDR3 has 16 amino acids. Germline CDR1 LGHNA, CDR2 YSLEER. The V gene end was trimmed by 3 bases and the J gene end by 2 bases; junction bases not matched to a gene: 7. The CDR3 sequence is CASSHRGTGRNYGYTF. CDR3 nucleotide sequence: TGCGCCAGCAGCCACAGAGGGACAGGGCGAAACTATGGCTACACCTTC.

The chain joins TRBV19 to TRBJ2-7; 14 positions match TRBD2. Unmatched junction bases numbered 17, after V lost 1 base and J lost 0 bases. The CDR3 consists of 22 residues. Germline values: CDR1 LNHDA, CDR2 SQIVND (reference sequence). The CDR3: CASSIVGLLGTSGRKSSYEQYF. CDR3 bases: TGTGCCAGTAGTATAGTCGGACTACTCGGGACTAGCGGGAGAAAGAGCTCCTACGAGCAGTACTTC.

The CDR3 nucleotides read TGTGCCACCAGCATACACAGAGGCACTGAAGCTTTCTTT. Amino acids: CATSIHRGTEAFF. The chain recombines TRBV15 with TRBJ1-1, with unresolved D. The germline V gene has CDR1 LNHNV and CDR2 YYDKDF (reference sequence). This CDR3 spans 13 amino acids. V was shortened by 4 bases and J by 4 bases, with 10 bases between the two germline ends.

The DNA of the CDR3 is TGTGCCTGGAGTACCGGGACAGCAAAAGAGACCCAGTACTTC. Residues: CAWSTGTAKETQYF. The chain has TRBV30 and TRBJ2-5; 7 nucleotides match TRBD1. The CDR3 extends over 14 amino acids. V trimming: 2 bases; J trimming: 3 bases; junction bases outside the gene matches: 6. Germline V gene lookup returns CDR1 GTSNPN and CDR2 SVGIG (reference sequence).

The chain carries TRBV27 and TRBJ2-1; D is perhaps TRBD1 (6 bases). The CDR3 is 15 residues long. The germline gives CDR1 MNHEY, CDR2 SMNVEV (reference sequence). Trimming left V 4 bases short and J 4 bases short, with 14 bases between. The DNA of the CDR3 is TGTGCCAGCAGTTCAAGGGGCAGGGGTTACAATGAGCAGTTCTTC. Its protein product is CASSSRGRGYNEQFF.

This chain joins TRBV20-1 and TRBJ2-5; D is unclear. V lost 1 base and J lost 4, with 4 bases in between. CDR1 and CDR2 (germline): DFQATT, SNEGSKA (reference sequence). The CDR3 loop spans 11 amino acids. CDR3 sequence (DNA): TGCAGTGCTAGAGTCATAGAGACCCAGTACTTC. It encodes CSARVIETQYF.

This clone was seen once. This chain uses TRBV10-3 with TRBJ2-3; D unresolved. V shed 4 bases and J shed 2 bases, with 7 bases lying between them. The germline gives CDR1 ENHRY, CDR2 SYGVKD. This CDR3 spans 13 amino acids. As DNA, the CDR3 is TGTGCCATCAGTGCCGGCTACACAGATACGCAGTATTTT. It yields the protein CAISAGYTDTQYF.

This rearrangement joins TRBV28 to TRBJ2-3; 11 bases fit TRBD2. J was trimmed by 7 bases and V by 3 bases; bases with no gene match: 12. Germline-derived CDR1 and CDR2 are MDHEN and SYDVKM. The CDR3 length is 17 residues. CDR3 nucleotides: TGTGCCAGCAGTTTCCCGACGACTAGCGGGATTGAGCATACGCAGTATTTT. Amino acid sequence: CASSFPTTSGIEHTQYF. Complete variable domain (other parts from reference TRBV28 and TRBJ2-3): DVKVTQSSRYLVKRTGEKVFLECVQDMDHENMFWYRQDPGLGLRLIYFSYDVKMKEKGDIPEGYSVSREKKERFSLILESASTNQTSMYLCASSFPTTSGIEHTQYFGPGTRLTVL.

J is TRBJ2-1 and V is TRBV2, with a weak D call TRBD2 (5 bases). This CDR3 comprises 13 residues. V lost 6 bases to trimming and J lost 10 bases, with 16 bases between them. Per germline, CDR1 SNHLY and CDR2 FYNNEI. The CDR3 region is CASRTPPPGEQFF. The DNA for the CDR3 is TGTGCCAGCAGAACCCCACCCCCGGGAGAGCAGTTCTTC.

The chain has TRBV27 and TRBJ2-3, with 11 nucleotides matching TRBD2. Trimming at V came to 5 bases and at J to 1 base, leaving 2 bases not matched to a gene. The CDR3 consists of 15 residues. In germline, CDR1 is MNHEY, CDR2 SMNVEV (reference sequence). The CDR3 here is CASSISGRGTDTQYF. The CDR3, as DNA: TGTGCCAGCAGTATTAGCGGGAGGGGCACAGATACGCAGTATTTT.

The J gene is TRBJ1-4, the V gene TRBV5-1, with 7 nucleotides matching TRBD1. The V segment lost 3 bases and the J segment 8 bases; nucleotides outside the gene matches: 13. The germline V gene encodes CDR1 SGHRS and CDR2 YFSETQ. The length of the CDR3 is 16 residues. This CDR3 reads CASSSPTGTENEKLFF. Written as DNA, the CDR3 is TGCGCCAGCAGCTCACCAACCGGGACAGAAAACGAAAAACTGTTTTTT.

J is TRBJ1-4 and V is TRBV9; D gene uncertain. CDR3 length: 17 amino acids. The V and J ends lost 0 bases and 8 bases respectively, with 20 bases between them. Germline CDR1 and CDR2: SGDLS and YYNGEE. The CDR3 bases are TGTGCCAGCAGCGTAGTTAATTGGTGGCAGGCTAGCGAAAAACTGTTTTTT. It translates to CASSVVNWWQASEKLFF.

This sequence joins TRBV2 and TRBJ1-1; 7 bases map to TRBD1. Germline values: CDR1 SNHLY, CDR2 FYNNEI. V was clipped by 6 bases and J by 5 bases; unmatched bases: 6. CDR3 length equals 13 residues. The CDR3 loop reads CASRREGATEAFF. CDR3 nucleotide sequence: TGTGCCAGCAGGAGAGAGGGGGCTACTGAAGCTTTCTTT.

The chain couples TRBV6-1 to TRBJ2-3, with TRBD2 identical over 9 bases. J was trimmed by 1 base and V by 2 bases; bases with no gene match: 10. The CDR3 is 18 amino acids. Germline V gives CDR1 MNHNS, CDR2 SASEGT. The CDR3 reads CASSERFLAGYGTDTQYF. The CDR3 coding sequence is TGTGCCAGCAGTGAAAGGTTCCTAGCGGGATACGGCACAGATACGCAGTATTTT.

The chain recombines TRBV30 with TRBJ2-7; 9 nucleotides match TRBD1. CDR1 is GTSNPN and CDR2 is SVGIG in the germline V gene (reference sequence). The CDR3 sequence is 14 residues long. V shed 3 bases, J shed 3 bases, and the junction held 6 bases outside the gene matches. The CDR3 nucleotides are TGTGCCTGGAGAATGGGACAGGGCTACTACGAGCAGTACTTC. Residues: CAWRMGQGYYEQYF.

The rearrangement joins TRBV11-2 to TRBJ2-2; D might be TRBD2 (5 bases). This CDR3 region has 16 residues. Germline lookup yields CDR1 SGHAT and CDR2 FQNNGV. Trimming took off 7 bases at V and 0 bases at J, with 15 bases between the two ends. This CDR3 reads CASTRRNPANTGELFF. CDR3 in DNA: TGTGCCAGCACGAGGAGGAATCCGGCGAACACCGGGGAGCTGTTTTTT.

V is TRBV19 and J is TRBJ2-2; D may be TRBD1 or TRBD2 (7 bases each). Trimming left V 3 bases short and J 4 bases short, with 21 bases between. The CDR3 totals 18 residues. Looked up from germline, CDR1 is LNHDA and CDR2 is SQIVND (reference sequence). Written as DNA, the CDR3 is TGTGCCAGTAGTATTTTACGGAACAGGGGAGGGAGCACCGGGGAGCTGTTTTTT. It encodes CASSILRNRGGSTGELFF. The full variable domain, rest sourced from reference TRBV19 and TRBJ2-2, is DGGITQSPKYLFRKEGQNVTLSCEQNLNHDAMYWYRQDPGQGLRLIYYSQIVNDFQKGDIAEGYSVSREKKESFPLTVTSAQKNPTAFYLCASSILRNRGGSTGELFFGEGSRLTVL.

This chain uses TRBV10-1 with TRBJ2-7; D is uncertain. Trimming left V 2 bases short and J 3 bases short, with 8 bases between. Germline V gene sequence: CDR1 WNHNN, CDR2 SYGVQD (reference sequence). The CDR3 runs to 13 residues. The CDR3 spells CASSEGVGYEQYF. The CDR3 DNA reads as TGCGCCAGCAGTGAGGGAGTAGGCTACGAGCAGTACTTC.

With respect to this clone: At one end, the junction sequence differs from germline, possibly due to a read error. The chain combines TRBV7-9 with TRBJ2-7, with a possible D match to TRBD2 (7 bases). This CDR3 spans 19 amino acids. Germline loops: CDR1 SEHNR, CDR2 FQNEAQ (reference sequence). The CDR3 reads CASSHYGEGLAGTTRSGHF. CDR3 bases: TGTGCCAGCAGCCATTATGGGGAGGGTTTAGCCGGGACAACAAGGAGCGGGCACTTC.

DNA for the CDR3: TGCGCCAGCAGCCCGGAACCCTCTGGGGCCAACGTCCTGACTTTC. Amino acids: CASSPEPSGANVLTF. The V call is TRBV5-1, the J call TRBJ2-6; D uncertain. Per germline, CDR1 SGHRS and CDR2 YFSETQ. V shed 4 bases and J shed 0 bases, with 8 bases lying between them. This CDR3 contains 15 residues.

The chain couples TRBV6-1 to TRBJ1-2; maybe TRBD1 (5 bases). This CDR3 has 14 residues. Germline CDR1 and CDR2: MNHNS and SASEGT. V lost 4 bases and J 4 bases, leaving 13 bases between the germline ends. CDR3 sequence: CASSGRDGSYGYTF. The CDR3 DNA reads as TGTGCCAGCAGTGGTCGGGACGGAAGCTATGGCTACACCTTC.

The genes are TRBV9 and TRBJ1-3, with TRBD1 matching over 8 bases. Germline trimming cut 2 bases from V and 0 bases from J; bases unmatched to any gene: 7. From germline, CDR1 is SGDLS and CDR2 YYNGEE. CDR3 length: 17 amino acids. This CDR3 is CASSVWDRPASGNTIYF. CDR3 in DNA: TGTGCCAGCAGCGTGTGGGACAGGCCAGCCTCTGGAAACACCATATATTTT.

This clone showed up just a few times. The chain carries TRBV29-1 and TRBJ1-3; D uncertain. Deletions cut 5 bases from V and 3 bases from J, with 5 bases between. Germline V CDR1 and CDR2: SQVTM, ANQGSEA. The CDR3 runs to 11 residues. CDR3: CSVTLGNTIYF. In DNA, the CDR3 is TGCAGCGTTACGCTTGGAAACACCATATATTTT.

This chain links TRBV5-1 with TRBJ2-7; D gene unclear. Germline V gene sequence: CDR1 SGHRS, CDR2 YFSETQ. The CDR3 contains 14 residues. Trimming stripped 0 bases from V and 0 bases from J, with 7 bases between. CDR3 coding DNA: TGCGCCAGCAGCTTGGCCGCTAGCTCCTACGAGCAGTACTTC. Translation: CASSLAASSYEQYF.